This T cell receptor (beta chain) was identified in a study of blood T cell repertoires in COVID-19. Study-wide background: COVID-19 samples from acute and convalescent phases originated in the United States, Italy and Spain. PBMCs, B-cell-depleted T cells, or T cells were the source of the cDNA or gDNA that made up the material.

Authors' processing steps: Nucleated cell number was recorded as an estimate derived from reference gene primer amplification. TCRdb's copy holds only in-frame clones and misses some; the assay was immunoSEQ multiplex PCR. V and J calls plus clone size are reproduced from that table; the DNA served to infer D and trimming. Of around 310,000 clones in the sample, around 90% are singletons; the top ten hold 5%. Trimming stripped 5 bases from V and 6 bases from J, with 14 bases between. Germline V gene lookup returns CDR1 SGHRS and CDR2 YFSETQ. This CDR3 region has 13 residues. Material: PBMCs or T cells enriched from blood (not recorded which). J is TRBJ1-2 and V is TRBV5-1; TRBD1 might be the D (6 bases). This clonotype was sampled from a man aged 25-45 years who had recovered from COVID-19. For the CDR3, the DNA is TGCGCCAGCAGTCTAGGGTCAGGGGATGGCTACACCTTC. Amino acid sequence: CASSLGSGDGYTF.